The 28 T cell receptor beta chains below come from one sample, sequenced in a study of T cell repertoires in cytomegalovirus infection. These receptors have no known antigen. A single record per CDR3 protein comes from TCRdb applying MiXCR to the reads. The sample yields about half a million distinct CDR3 sequences, 40% to 50% seen once. This specimen was cultured PBMCs, taken from culture after CMV antigen stimulation. The source is a human donor in good health (CMV status not recorded). Some clones in this sample may be carry-over from other donors' samples.

The chain employs TRBV4-3 and TRBJ2-1; TRBD2 agrees at 12 bases. The CDR3 covers 14 residues. Germline CDR1 LGHNA, CDR2 YSLEER. V shed 3 bases, J shed 9 bases, and the junction held 3 bases outside the gene matches. The CDR3 here is CASSHRLAGVEQFF. DNA for the CDR3: TGCGCCAGCAGCCATAGACTAGCGGGGGTTGAGCAGTTCTTC.

The CDR3 nucleotides are TGTGCCAGCAGTGGTGGGACTGGCCGGACCTACGAGCAGTACTTC. It translates to CASSGGTGRTYEQYF. The chain employs TRBV6-2 or TRBV6-3 and TRBJ2-7; TRBD2 is a possible D gene (6 bases). The CDR3 totals 15 residues. V dropped 5 bases and J dropped 2 bases, with 16 bases sitting between them. Germline V gene data show CDR1 as MNHEY and CDR2 as SVGEGT.

This clonotype was seen only once. The rearrangement links TRBV12-3 or TRBV12-4 to TRBJ2-3; 8 bases line up with TRBD1. V shed 6 bases and J 0 bases; nucleotides not matched to a gene: 8. The length of the CDR3 is 16 residues. CDR3 residues: CASSSRDRPSTDTQYF. The CDR3 DNA sequence: TGTGCCAGCAGCTCCCGGGACAGGCCCAGCACAGATACGCAGTATTTT.

The chain uses TRBV10-3 and TRBJ1-1; D gene ambiguous. This CDR3 has 13 amino acids. Germline CDR1 reads ENHRY; CDR2 reads SYGVKD. Trimming took 5 bases from V and 1 from J, leaving 8 bases between them. CDR3 sequence reads: CAISYSANTEAFF. The CDR3 DNA reads as TGTGCCATCAGTTATTCGGCGAACACTGAAGCTTTCTTT.

Many counts were recorded for this clonotype. The chain joins TRBV7-2 to TRBJ1-2, with 7 bases identical to TRBD1. The V and J ends lost 5 bases and 3 bases, in that order; junction bases with no gene match: 3. Germline V gene lookup returns CDR1 SGHTA and CDR2 FQGNSA. The CDR3 extends over 13 amino acids. The DNA for the CDR3 is TGTGCCAGCAGCCGGGACAGAGACTATGGCTACACCTTC. It translates to CASSRDRDYGYTF.

This clonotype was detected many times. The rearrangement uses TRBV7-2 and TRBJ1-1, with 7 bases aligning to TRBD1. V trimming: 7 bases; J trimming: 5 bases; junction bases outside the gene matches: 13. Germline lookup yields CDR1 SGHTA and CDR2 FQGNSA. The CDR3 spans 15 residues. CDR3 in DNA: TGTGCCAGCAAAAGATCCCAGGGGGGGGGAACTGAAGCTTTCTTT. Translation gives CASKRSQGGGTEAFF.

Here the CDR3 reads CASSPLSGTPYQTQHF. CDR3 sequence (DNA): TGTGCCAGCAGCCCCCTTTCGGGGACACCCTACCAAACCCAGCATTTT. The V and J genes are TRBV7-9 and TRBJ1-5; perhaps TRBD1 as D (6 bases). Trimming removed 5 bases at V and 11 bases at J, with 25 bases between. Germline CDR1 and CDR2: SEHNR and FQNEAQ (reference sequence). This CDR3 is 16 amino acids long.

In the case of this clonotype: Given the absence of the conserved phenylalanine or tryptophan at the CDR3 end, a read error is likely. The chain is built from TRBV7-8 and TRBJ2-5; tentative D call: TRBD2 (6 bases). The CDR3 contains 15 residues. Trimming shortened V by 2 bases and J by 3 bases, and 13 bases separated the two germline ends. Germline-derived CDR1 and CDR2 are SGHVS and FQNEAQ. The CDR3 is CASSLWRAGKETQYL. The CDR3 nucleotides read TGTGCCAGCAGCTTATGGAGGGCAGGGAAAGAGACCCAGTACTTA.

This clonotype has more than one count but fewer than ten. The chain joins TRBV15 to TRBJ2-2, with TRBD2 as a possible D gene (6 bases). This CDR3 is 15 amino acids long. Trimming pared 9 bases from V and 6 bases from J, leaving 20 bases between. CDR1 and CDR2 from the germline V gene are LNHNV and YYDKDF (reference sequence). For the CDR3, the DNA is TGTGCCACTAGGAACGGGACTTTTGGTTCCGGGGAGCTGTTTTTT. Translated: CATRNGTFGSGELFF.

The chain joins TRBV20-1 to TRBJ2-5, with D unclear. In germline, CDR1 is DFQATT, CDR2 SNEGSKA (reference sequence). This CDR3 is built from 14 residues. V was clipped by 3 bases and J by 5 bases, with 16 bases between them. This CDR3 is CSASADIGMETQYF. The CDR3 coding sequence is TGCAGTGCTAGTGCCGACATTGGCATGGAGACCCAGTACTTC.

The rearrangement links TRBV20-1 to TRBJ2-1, with 10 nucleotides matching TRBD2. The CDR3 runs 15 residues. From germline, CDR1 is DFQATT and CDR2 SNEGSKA (reference sequence). Germline trimming cut 3 bases from V and 9 bases from J; bases unmatched to any gene: 11. Here the CDR3 DNA reads TGCAGTGCTAGCCCCCGTCTAGCGGGAGCCGGTGAGCAGTTCTTC. This codes for CSASPRLAGAGEQFF.

This clonotype was seen a few times. The genes are TRBV7-2 and TRBJ1-2; 7 positions agree with TRBD1. Germline V lookup: CDR1 SGHTA, CDR2 FQGNSA. The CDR3 is made up of 14 amino acids. V lost 4 bases and J lost 6; bases outside the gene matches: 8. Here the CDR3 DNA reads TGTGCCAGCAGCTCCCTGGGGACAGTCCATGGCTACACCTTC. Amino acid sequence: CASSSLGTVHGYTF.

The chain couples TRBV2 to TRBJ1-4; no clear D. CDR1 and CDR2 from the germline V gene are SNHLY and FYNNEI. Trimming shortened V by 7 bases and J by 5 bases, and 8 bases separated the two germline ends. CDR3 size: 12 residues. In DNA, the CDR3 is TGTGCCAGCACGGGCGCAAATGAAAAACTGTTTTTT. Amino acid sequence: CASTGANEKLFF.

This rearrangement joins TRBV12-3 or TRBV12-4 to TRBJ2-7; tentatively, D is TRBD1 (8 bases). The CDR3 totals 14 residues. V was pared by 5 bases and J by 5 bases, with 16 bases between. CDR3 region: CASSPDREGHEQYF. As DNA, the CDR3 is TGTGCCAGCAGTCCGGACAGGGAGGGGCACGAGCAGTACTTC.

The rearrangement uses TRBV6-1 and TRBJ1-3; the D is unclear. Trimming stripped 4 bases from V and 0 bases from J, with 13 bases between. This CDR3 has 16 amino acids. CDR1 and CDR2 (germline): MNHNS, SASEGT. CDR3 nucleotides: TGTGCCAGCAGTGCGCAACGGTGGAGCTCTGGAAACACCATATATTTT. Translated, it gives CASSAQRWSSGNTIYF.

The rearrangement joins TRBV7-9 to TRBJ2-5; 9 bases agree with TRBD2. There are 16 residues in the CDR3. The V gene end was trimmed by 1 base and the J gene end by 5 bases; junction bases not matched to a gene: 8. The germline V gene encodes CDR1 SEHNR and CDR2 FQNEAQ (reference sequence). CDR3 sequence: CASSLGGLAPAETQYF. The CDR3 DNA sequence: TGTGCCAGCAGCTTAGGGGGACTAGCTCCAGCGGAGACCCAGTACTTC.

V is TRBV6-6 and J is TRBJ1-5; maybe TRBD1 (6 bases). This CDR3 contains 14 residues. Germline lookup yields CDR1 MNHNY and CDR2 SVGAGI (reference sequence). V shed 4 bases and J shed 7 bases, with 14 bases lying between them. The CDR3 loop reads CASSSLQGRQPQHF. For the CDR3, the DNA is TGTGCCAGCAGTTCCTTACAGGGTAGGCAGCCCCAGCATTTT.

This clonotype has only a few counts. For the CDR3, the DNA is TGTGCCAGCAGCGCCGCAGGGGCCGGGGAGCTGTTTTTT. Protein: CASSAAGAGELFF. This chain uses TRBV6-1 with TRBJ2-2; D might be TRBD1 (6 bases). Germline assignment: CDR1 MNHNS and CDR2 SASEGT. V was clipped by 6 bases and J by 6 bases, with 11 bases between them. The CDR3 loop spans 13 amino acids.

This clonotype appeared a few times. This chain connects TRBV6-1 to TRBJ1-3; perhaps TRBD1 as D (6 bases). Trimming cost V 5 bases and J 0 bases, with 14 bases left between them. The CDR3 length is 16 residues. Germline CDR1 is MNHNS and CDR2 is SASEGT. In DNA, the CDR3 is TGTGCCAGCAGTACCCACAGGGTAAACTCTGGAAACACCATATATTTT. Translation gives CASSTHRVNSGNTIYF.

J is TRBJ1-2 and V is TRBV5-4; unclear D gene. Germline V CDR1 and CDR2: SGHNT, YYREEE (reference sequence). This CDR3 is 15 amino acids long. Trimming pared 7 bases from V and 5 bases from J, leaving 21 bases between. The CDR3 is CASRWMAKGGYGYTF. CDR3 coding DNA: TGTGCCAGCCGTTGGATGGCCAAAGGCGGATATGGCTACACCTTC.

This chain uses TRBV7-2 with TRBJ2-1, with 13 bases matching TRBD2. Germline lookup yields CDR1 SGHTA and CDR2 FQGNSA. This CDR3 comprises 15 residues. V trimming: 3 bases; J trimming: 7 bases; junction bases outside the gene matches: 3. The CDR3 DNA sequence: TGTGCCAGCAGCTTCCGACTAGCGGGGGGTAATGAGCAGTTCTTC. Its protein is CASSFRLAGGNEQFF. Full variable domain (missing parts from reference TRBV7-2 and TRBJ2-1): GAGVSQSPSNKVTEKGKDVELRCDPISGHTALYWYRQSLGQGLEFLIYFQGNSAPDKSGLPSDRFSAERTGGSVSTLTIQRTQQEDSAVYLCASSFRLAGGNEQFFGPGTRLTVL.

The chain is built from TRBV6-6 and TRBJ2-1; 10 bases map to TRBD2. CDR1 is MNHNY, CDR2 SVGAGI, per germline (reference sequence). V shed 7 bases, J shed 7 bases, and the junction held 16 bases outside the gene matches. This CDR3 has 17 residues. The CDR3, as DNA: TGTGCCAGCACTAATGGGGGAACTAGCGGGGCTGAAAATGAGCAGTTCTTC. This translates into CASTNGGTSGAENEQFF.

This clonotype has just a few counts. The V call is TRBV7-2, the J call TRBJ2-7, with 10 bases aligning to TRBD2. This CDR3 region has 16 residues. CDR1 is SGHTA and CDR2 is FQGNSA in the germline V gene. V lost 6 bases to trimming and J lost 4 bases; unmatched junction nucleotides: 12. This chain's CDR3 is CASSPAGLAHSYEQYF. In DNA, the CDR3 is TGTGCCAGCAGTCCGGCGGGACTAGCGCATTCTTACGAGCAGTACTTC. The entire variable domain, with the rest obtained from reference TRBV7-2 and TRBJ2-7, is as follows: GAGVSQSPSNKVTEKGKDVELRCDPISGHTALYWYRQSLGQGLEFLIYFQGNSAPDKSGLPSDRFSAERTGGSVSTLTIQRTQQEDSAVYLCASSPAGLAHSYEQYFGPGTRLTVT.

This clonotype was observed a few times. The gene calls are TRBV7-2 and TRBJ1-4; D ambiguous. V dropped 4 bases and J dropped 7 bases, with 10 bases sitting between them. Germline V gene sequence: CDR1 SGHTA, CDR2 FQGNSA. CDR3 length: 13 amino acids. The CDR3 reads CASSSRSGEKLFF. The DNA for the CDR3 is TGTGCCAGCAGCTCCCGATCGGGTGAAAAACTGTTTTTT.

The chain uses TRBV4-1 and TRBJ2-3, with TRBD2 matching 10 bases. The length of the CDR3 is 18 residues. Unmatched junction bases numbered 17, after V lost 1 base and J lost 10 bases. The germline V gene has CDR1 MGHRA and CDR2 YSYEKL. The CDR3 protein is CASSQVELAGAPGVPQYF. The CDR3 DNA reads as TGCGCCAGCAGCCAAGTGGAGCTAGCGGGAGCCCCAGGGGTGCCGCAGTATTTT.

The table lists this clonotype with a few counts. The J gene is TRBJ2-7, the V gene TRBV15; no firm D call. The CDR3 is 12 residues long. CDR1 is LNHNV and CDR2 is YYDKDF in the germline V gene (reference sequence). The V gene lost 3 bases and the J gene lost 6 bases, with 9 bases spanning the gap. CDR3 DNA: TGTGCCACCAGCAGCACCTCGGGCGAGCAGTACTTC. This gives the protein CATSSTSGEQYF.

The chain employs TRBV7-2 and TRBJ2-1; D is possibly TRBD1 or TRBD2 (5 bases each). The V gene's germline CDR1 is SGHTA and CDR2 FQGNSA. The CDR3 consists of 12 residues. V gave up 5 bases and J gave up 11 bases, with 13 bases separating them. Here the CDR3 DNA reads TGTGCCAGCAGCGCAAGCAGGGAGAAGCAGTTCTTC. Its translation is CASSASREKQFF.

This clonotype appeared a single time. The CDR3 DNA reads as TGTGCCAGTAGTACCAGACAGGGGGCCGGCACTGAAGCTTTCTTT. Protein product: CASSTRQGAGTEAFF. The chain employs TRBV19 and TRBJ1-1; 10 bases line up with TRBD1. The CDR3 has 15 amino acids. The V gene end was trimmed by 4 bases and the J gene end by 4 bases; junction bases not matched to a gene: 6. The germline V gene encodes CDR1 LNHDA and CDR2 SQIVND (reference sequence).